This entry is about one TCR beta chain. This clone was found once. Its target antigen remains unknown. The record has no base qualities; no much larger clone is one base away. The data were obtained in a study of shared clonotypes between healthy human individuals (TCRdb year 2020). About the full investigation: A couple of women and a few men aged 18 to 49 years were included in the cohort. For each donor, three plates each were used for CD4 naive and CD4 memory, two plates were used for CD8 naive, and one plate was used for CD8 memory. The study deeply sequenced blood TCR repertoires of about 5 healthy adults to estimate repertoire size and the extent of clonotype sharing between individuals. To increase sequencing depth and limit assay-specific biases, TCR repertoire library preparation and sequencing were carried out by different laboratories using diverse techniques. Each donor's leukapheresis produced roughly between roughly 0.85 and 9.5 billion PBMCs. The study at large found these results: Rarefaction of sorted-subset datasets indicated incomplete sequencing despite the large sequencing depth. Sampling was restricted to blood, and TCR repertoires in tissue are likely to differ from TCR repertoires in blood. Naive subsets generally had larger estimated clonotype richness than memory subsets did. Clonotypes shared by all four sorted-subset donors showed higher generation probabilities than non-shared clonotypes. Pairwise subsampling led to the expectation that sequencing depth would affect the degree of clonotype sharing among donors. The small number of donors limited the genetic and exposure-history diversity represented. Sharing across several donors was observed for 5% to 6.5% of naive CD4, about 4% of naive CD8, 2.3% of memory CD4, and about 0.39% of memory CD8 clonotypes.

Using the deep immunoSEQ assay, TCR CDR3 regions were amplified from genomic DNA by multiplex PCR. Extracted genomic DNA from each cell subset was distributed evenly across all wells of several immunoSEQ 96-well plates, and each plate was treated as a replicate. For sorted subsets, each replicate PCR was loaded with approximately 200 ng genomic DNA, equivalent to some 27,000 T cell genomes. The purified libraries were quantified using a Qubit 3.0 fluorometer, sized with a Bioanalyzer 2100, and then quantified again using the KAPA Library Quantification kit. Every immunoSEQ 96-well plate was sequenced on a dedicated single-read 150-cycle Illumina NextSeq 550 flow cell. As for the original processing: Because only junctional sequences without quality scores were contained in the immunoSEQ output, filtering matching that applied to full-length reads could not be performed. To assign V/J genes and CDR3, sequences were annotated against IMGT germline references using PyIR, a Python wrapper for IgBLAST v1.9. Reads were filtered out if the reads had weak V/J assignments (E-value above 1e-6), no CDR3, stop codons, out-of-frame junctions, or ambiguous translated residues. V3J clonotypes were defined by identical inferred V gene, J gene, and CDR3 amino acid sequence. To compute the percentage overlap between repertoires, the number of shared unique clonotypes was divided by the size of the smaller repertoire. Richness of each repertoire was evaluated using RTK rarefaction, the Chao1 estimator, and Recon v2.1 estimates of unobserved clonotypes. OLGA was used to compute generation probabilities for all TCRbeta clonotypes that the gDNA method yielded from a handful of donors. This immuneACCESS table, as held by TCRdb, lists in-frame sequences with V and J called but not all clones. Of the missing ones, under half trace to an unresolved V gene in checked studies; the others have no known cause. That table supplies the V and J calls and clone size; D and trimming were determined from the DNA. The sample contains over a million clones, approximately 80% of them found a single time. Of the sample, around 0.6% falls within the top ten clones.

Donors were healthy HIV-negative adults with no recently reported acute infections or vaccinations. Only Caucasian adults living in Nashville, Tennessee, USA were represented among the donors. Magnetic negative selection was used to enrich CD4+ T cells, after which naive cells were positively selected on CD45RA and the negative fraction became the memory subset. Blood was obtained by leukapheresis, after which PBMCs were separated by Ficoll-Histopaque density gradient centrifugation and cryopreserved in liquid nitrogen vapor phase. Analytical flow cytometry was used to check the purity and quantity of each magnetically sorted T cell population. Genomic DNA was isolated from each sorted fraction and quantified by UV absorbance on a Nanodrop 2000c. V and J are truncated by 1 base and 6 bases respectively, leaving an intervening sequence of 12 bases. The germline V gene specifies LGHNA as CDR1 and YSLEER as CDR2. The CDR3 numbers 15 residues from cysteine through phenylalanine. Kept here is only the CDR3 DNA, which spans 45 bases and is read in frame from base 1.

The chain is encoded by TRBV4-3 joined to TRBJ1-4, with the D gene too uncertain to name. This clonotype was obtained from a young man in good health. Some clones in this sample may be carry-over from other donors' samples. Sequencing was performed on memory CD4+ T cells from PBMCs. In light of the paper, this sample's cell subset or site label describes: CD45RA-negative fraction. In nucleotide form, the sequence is TGCGCCAGCAGCCAAGCGGTGGCAGCTTATGAAAAACTGTTTTTT. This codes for CASSQAVAAYEKLFF.